Below, one T cell receptor (beta chain) is given with its context. The entry originates in a study of T cells after yellow fever vaccination. This CDR3 comprises 13 residues. MiXCR, applied by TCRdb to the 5' RACE reads, yields one record per CDR3 protein. The data contain around 350,000 distinct CDR3 sequences, roughly 6.1% of them singletons. Specimen: PBMCs, collected 5 days after the yellow fever booster vaccination. The chain links TRBV21-1 to TRBJ2-1. TRBV21-1 is a pseudogene segment. The clonotype was recovered from a man between 25 and 39 years old who received the YFV17D yellow fever vaccine. The CDR3 here is CASPPSEYNEQFF. CDR3 nucleotide sequence: TGTGCCAGCCCGCCAAGCGAATACAATGAGCAGTTCTTC.